The source of this T cell receptor (beta chain) is a study of T-cell reconstitution after alpha-beta-depleted transplantation in children listed by TCRdb under 2016. For the study in its entirety: Using TCR repertoire profiling, the study followed T-cell immune reconstitution in a quantitative way in children after TCRalphabeta/CD19-depleted allogeneic hematopoietic cell transplantation.

A remark on this clonotype: The antigen this receptor binds is unknown. This may arise from a read error, as a much more abundant clone is one base away.

From cysteine to phenylalanine, the CDR3 is 13 amino acids long. The DNA shown is the 39-base CDR3, in frame from base 1. The V and J ends are trimmed by 1 base and 7 bases, leaving 10 bases between them. The germline V gene sets CDR1 to MNHEY and CDR2 to SVGEGT. The treatment or condition label corresponds to: allogeneic hematopoietic cell transplantation with graft depleted of TCRalphabeta T cells and CD19 B cells. The children who served as transplant recipients had been given grafts of TCRalphabeta/CD19-depleted allogeneic hematopoietic cells. Receptor amplification or capture employed PCR. Sequencing instrument: Illumina HiSeq 2500. To normalize quantification of the TCRbeta repertoire, the TCR libraries were built with molecular barcoding that relied on unique molecular identifiers. TCRdb passed the public sequencing reads through fastp at Q25 and MiXCR, retaining productive beta sequences. Duplicate CDR3 protein sequences are folded into a single record with the most common DNA and genes. The sample table holds around 270,000 distinct CDR3 sequences, of which 10% were seen once. The top ten constitute 7.5% of the sample.

Study-level results and caveats: The apparently early recovery of alphabetaT-cell counts about two months after transplant reportedly depended on only several hundred rapidly expanded clones that came from non-depleted graft cells. In some patients, high TCRbeta diversity at day 60 was attributed to recipient T cells and intrathymic progenitors that had survived conditioning. Over subsequent months, a decline in hyperexpanded clone frequencies was noted, and after one year, T-cell counts and TCRbeta diversity were mostly ascribed to newly produced T cells.

The chain links TRBV6-2 or TRBV6-3 with TRBJ1-1; the D gene lacks a confident call. The material was PBMCs, obtained before TCRalphabeta/CD19-depleted stem cell transplant. The sequence was obtained from a boy under three years old with acute myeloid leukemia, due to receive a stem cell transplant. The CDR3 protein is CASSYWIPGEAFF. The nucleotide sequence is given as TGTGCCAGCAGTTACTGGATCCCCGGTGAAGCTTTCTTT.